The 8 T cell receptor beta chains listed next were all sequenced from one sample in a study of sequential checkpoint blockade in melanoma. Stated treatment: randomized to nivolumab then ipilimumab (arm A) or the reverse (arm B). The data were produced by immunoSEQ multiplex PCR, yet TCRdb's version contains in-frame clones alone and is incomplete. The sample consists of about 9,000 clones, 25% to 30% of them appearing once. The sample here was tumor tissue (inferred from file names), taken from a patient given nivolumab and ipilimumab in sequence. Receptor source: a human donor with melanoma.

The CDR3 region is CASSQTGGWEPQHF. The DNA for the CDR3 is TGTGCCAGCAGCCAAACAGGGGGTTGGGAGCCCCAGCATTTT. This chain joins TRBV11-3 and TRBJ1-5; 8 nucleotides line up with TRBD1. This CDR3 has 14 amino acids. In germline, CDR1 is SGHNT, CDR2 YENEEA. Unmatched junction bases numbered 8, after V lost 5 bases and J lost 8 bases. Full variable domain (remainder filled in from reference TRBV11-3 and TRBJ1-5): EAGVVQSPRYKIIEKKQPVAFWCNPISGHNTLYWYLQNLGQGPELLIRYENEEAVDDSQLPKDRFSAERLKGVDSTLKIQPAELGDSAVYLCASSQTGGWEPQHFGDGTRLSIL.

The chain recombines TRBV23-1 with TRBJ2-2; 10 nucleotides match TRBD1. TRBV23-1 is known as an ORF, though its function is uncertain. This CDR3 is 17 amino acids long. The J segment lost 3 bases and the V segment lost 3 bases, leaving 7 bases of the junction unmatched. CDR3 DNA sequence: TGCGCCAGCAGTCAGAACAGGACAGGGGGGGACACCGGGGAGCTGTTTTTT. Translating it yields CASSQNRTGGDTGELFF.

This chain links TRBV11-3 with TRBJ2-7, with D possibly matching TRBD1 (6 bases). The CDR3 spans 14 residues. V dropped 5 bases and J dropped 6 bases, with 17 bases sitting between them. Germline CDR1 SGHNT, CDR2 YENEEA. The CDR3 loop reads CASSASTTTGEQYF. CDR3 DNA sequence: TGTGCCAGCAGCGCCTCGACGACGACAGGCGAGCAGTACTTC.

This clone has just a few counts. The read gets to within 1 residue of the CDR3 end, and the germline J gene fills in the rest. This chain uses TRBV10-3 with TRBJ1-1; the D is unclear. V was cut by 2 bases and J by 1 base, with 8 bases left in between. This CDR3 spans 14 amino acids. Germline CDR1 ENHRY, CDR2 SYGVKD. Here the CDR3 reads CAISEGRTNTEAFF. The CDR3 DNA, read in part, is TGTGCCATCAGTGAGGGCCGGACGAACACTGAAGCTTTC.

The chain combines TRBV5-1 with TRBJ2-1, with TRBD1 as a possible D gene (5 bases). Germline V gene lookup returns CDR1 SGHRS and CDR2 YFSETQ. This CDR3 has 15 amino acids. The V gene lost 3 bases and the J gene lost 0 bases, with 10 bases spanning the gap. This chain's CDR3 is CASSSTGYSYNEQFF. The CDR3 region has the DNA TGCGCCAGCAGCTCAACAGGATACTCCTACAATGAGCAGTTCTTC.

The chain carries TRBV10-3 and TRBJ1-1; weak D call: TRBD1 (6 bases). This CDR3 is built from 15 residues. With 2 bases removed from V and 4 bases from J, the gap between germline ends came to 14 bases. The germline CDR1 and CDR2 sequences are ENHRY and SYGVKD. CDR3 sequence reads: CAISEQGKSITEAFF. The DNA for the CDR3 is TGTGCCATCAGTGAGCAGGGGAAGTCAATCACTGAAGCTTTCTTT.

This rearrangement joins TRBV29-1 to TRBJ2-5; the match to TRBD2 covers 8 bases. Trimming took 3 bases from V and 2 from J; bases not matched to a gene: 5. This CDR3 spans 14 amino acids. Germline CDR1 and CDR2: SQVTM and ANQGSEA. In DNA, the CDR3 is TGCAGCGTTGATTCGGGAGGGGATCAAGAGACCCAGTACTTC. Protein product: CSVDSGGDQETQYF. Drawing the rest from reference TRBV29-1 and TRBJ2-5, the complete variable domain is SAVISQKPSRDICQRGTSLTIQCQVDSQVTMMFWYRQQPGQSLTLIATANQGSEATYESGFVIDKFPISRPNLTFSTLTVSNMSPEDSSIYLCSVDSGGDQETQYFGPGTRLLVL.

In its sample, this clone was seen a few times. CDR3 region: CASRAGGGTDTQYF. Here the CDR3 DNA reads TGTGCCAGCAGAGCAGGGGGAGGCACAGATACGCAGTATTTT. The chain is built from TRBV9 and TRBJ2-3; 7 bases fit TRBD1. J was trimmed by 1 base and V by 5 bases; bases with no gene match: 4. Germline CDR1 is SGDLS and CDR2 is YYNGEE. CDR3 length: 14 residues.